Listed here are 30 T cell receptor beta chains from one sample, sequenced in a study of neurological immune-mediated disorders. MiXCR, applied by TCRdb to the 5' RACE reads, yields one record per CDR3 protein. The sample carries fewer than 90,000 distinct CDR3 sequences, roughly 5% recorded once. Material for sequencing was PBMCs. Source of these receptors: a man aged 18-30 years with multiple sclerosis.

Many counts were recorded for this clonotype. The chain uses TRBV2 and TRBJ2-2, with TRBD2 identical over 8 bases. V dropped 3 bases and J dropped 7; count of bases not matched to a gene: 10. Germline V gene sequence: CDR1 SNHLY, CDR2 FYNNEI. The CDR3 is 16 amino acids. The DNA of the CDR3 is TGTGCCAGCAGTGACTTCGGGGGGGCCGTTGGCGGGGAGCTGTTTTTT. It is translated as CASSDFGGAVGGELFF.

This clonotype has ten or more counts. This CDR3 reads CSARELAGGGSSTDTQYF. The CDR3 DNA reads TGCAGTGCTAGAGAACTAGCGGGAGGGGGGAGTAGCACAGATACGCAGTATTTT. V is TRBV20-1 and J is TRBJ2-3; 13 bases align to TRBD2. This CDR3 is 18 amino acids long. The germline V gene encodes CDR1 DFQATT and CDR2 SNEGSKA (reference sequence). After removal of 0 bases from V and 0 bases from J, the junction contained 6 bases not matched to a gene.

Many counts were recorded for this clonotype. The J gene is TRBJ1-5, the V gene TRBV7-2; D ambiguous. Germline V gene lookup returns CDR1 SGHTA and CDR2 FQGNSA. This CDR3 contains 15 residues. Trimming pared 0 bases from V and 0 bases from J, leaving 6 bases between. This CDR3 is CASSLAPSSNQPQHF. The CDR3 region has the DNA TGTGCCAGCAGCTTAGCTCCGTCTAGCAATCAGCCCCAGCATTTT.

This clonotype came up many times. The CDR3 DNA reads TGTGCCAGCAGCCCAACAGGGGTAGCGGGAAACACGCAGTATTTT. Protein sequence: CASSPTGVAGNTQYF. The gene calls are TRBV7-2 and TRBJ2-3; D perhaps matches TRBD2 (8 bases). CDR3 length: 15 residues. The germline gives CDR1 SGHTA, CDR2 FQGNSA. Trimming cost V 5 bases and J 9 bases, with 21 bases left between them.

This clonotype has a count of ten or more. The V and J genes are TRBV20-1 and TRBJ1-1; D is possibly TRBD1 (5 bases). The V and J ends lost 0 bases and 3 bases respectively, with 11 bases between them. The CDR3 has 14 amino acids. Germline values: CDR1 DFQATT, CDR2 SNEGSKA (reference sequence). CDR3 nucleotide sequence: TGCAGTGCTAGAGAGGGGGGACCGGACACTGAAGCTTTCTTT. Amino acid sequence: CSAREGGPDTEAFF.

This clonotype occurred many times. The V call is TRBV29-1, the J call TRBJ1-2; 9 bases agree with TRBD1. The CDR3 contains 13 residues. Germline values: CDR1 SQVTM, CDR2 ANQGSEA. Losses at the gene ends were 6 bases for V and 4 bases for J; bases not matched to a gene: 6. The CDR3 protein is CSVARDRAYGYTF. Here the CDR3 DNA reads TGCAGCGTCGCCCGGGACAGGGCCTATGGCTACACCTTC.

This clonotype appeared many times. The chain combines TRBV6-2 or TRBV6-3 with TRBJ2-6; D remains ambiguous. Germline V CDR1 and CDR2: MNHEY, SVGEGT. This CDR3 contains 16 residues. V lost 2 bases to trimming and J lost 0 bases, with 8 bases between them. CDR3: CASSYVRRSGANVLTF. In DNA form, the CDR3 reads TGTGCCAGCAGTTACGTCAGACGCTCTGGGGCCAACGTCCTGACTTTC.

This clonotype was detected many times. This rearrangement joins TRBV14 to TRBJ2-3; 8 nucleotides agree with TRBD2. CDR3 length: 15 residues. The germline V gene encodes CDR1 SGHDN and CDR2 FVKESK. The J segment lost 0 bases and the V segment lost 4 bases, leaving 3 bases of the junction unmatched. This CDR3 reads CASSLSGISTDTQYF. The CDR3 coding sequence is TGTGCCAGCAGCCTTAGCGGGATCAGCACAGATACGCAGTATTTT.

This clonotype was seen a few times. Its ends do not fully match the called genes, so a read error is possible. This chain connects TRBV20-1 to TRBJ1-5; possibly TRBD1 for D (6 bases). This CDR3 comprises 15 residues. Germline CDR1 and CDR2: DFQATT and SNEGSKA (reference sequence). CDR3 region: CSARDMGGRFQPQNF. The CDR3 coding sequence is TGCAGTGCTAGAGATATGGGGGGGCGTTTTCAGCCCCAGAATTTT.

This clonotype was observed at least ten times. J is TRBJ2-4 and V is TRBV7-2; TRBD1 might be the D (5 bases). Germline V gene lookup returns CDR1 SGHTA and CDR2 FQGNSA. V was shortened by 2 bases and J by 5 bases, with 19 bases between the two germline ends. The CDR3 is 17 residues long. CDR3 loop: CASSLSPSTGVQNIQYF. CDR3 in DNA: TGTGCCAGCAGCTTAAGCCCGTCAACAGGTGTACAAAACATTCAGTACTTC.

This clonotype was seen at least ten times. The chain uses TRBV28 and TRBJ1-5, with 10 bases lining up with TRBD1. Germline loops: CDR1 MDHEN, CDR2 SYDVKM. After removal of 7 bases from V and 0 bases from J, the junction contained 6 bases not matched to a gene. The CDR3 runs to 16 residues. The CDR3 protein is CASNRDRGFSNQPQHF. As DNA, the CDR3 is TGTGCCAGCAACCGGGACAGGGGATTTAGCAATCAGCCCCAGCATTTT.

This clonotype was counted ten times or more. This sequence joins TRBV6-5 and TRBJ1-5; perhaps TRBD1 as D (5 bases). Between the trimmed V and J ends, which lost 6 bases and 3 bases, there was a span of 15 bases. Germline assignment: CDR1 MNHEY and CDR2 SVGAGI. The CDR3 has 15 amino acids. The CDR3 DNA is TGTGCCAGCAGACGATCGGGACGGAACAATCAGCCCCAGCATTTT. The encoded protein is CASRRSGRNNQPQHF.

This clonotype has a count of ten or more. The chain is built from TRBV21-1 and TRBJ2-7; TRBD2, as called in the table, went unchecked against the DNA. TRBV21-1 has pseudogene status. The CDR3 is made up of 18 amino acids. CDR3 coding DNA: TGTGCCAGCAGCCCCGACGGACTAGCGGGAGGTTCCTCCTACGAGCAGTACTTC. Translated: CASSPDGLAGGSSYEQYF.

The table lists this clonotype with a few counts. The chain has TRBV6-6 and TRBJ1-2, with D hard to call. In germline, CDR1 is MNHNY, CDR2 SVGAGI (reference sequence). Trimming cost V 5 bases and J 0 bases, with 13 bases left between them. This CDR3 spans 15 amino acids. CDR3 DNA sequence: TGTGCCAGCAGTCCACAGATGGGAGCTAACTATGGCTACACCTTC. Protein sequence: CASSPQMGANYGYTF.

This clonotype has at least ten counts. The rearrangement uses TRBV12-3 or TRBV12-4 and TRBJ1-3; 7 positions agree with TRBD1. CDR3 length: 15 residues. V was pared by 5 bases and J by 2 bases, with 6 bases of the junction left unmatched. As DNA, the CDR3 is TGTGCCAGCAGTGCCCGAACAGGGGCTGGAAACACCATATATTTT. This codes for CASSARTGAGNTIYF.

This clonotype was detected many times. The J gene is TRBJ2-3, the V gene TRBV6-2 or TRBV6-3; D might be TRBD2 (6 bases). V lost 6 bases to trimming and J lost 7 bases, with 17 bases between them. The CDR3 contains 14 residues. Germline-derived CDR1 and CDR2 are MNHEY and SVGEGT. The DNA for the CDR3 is TGTGCCAGCAGGCCTGGGCTGGGAGGAAATACGCAGTATTTT. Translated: CASRPGLGGNTQYF.

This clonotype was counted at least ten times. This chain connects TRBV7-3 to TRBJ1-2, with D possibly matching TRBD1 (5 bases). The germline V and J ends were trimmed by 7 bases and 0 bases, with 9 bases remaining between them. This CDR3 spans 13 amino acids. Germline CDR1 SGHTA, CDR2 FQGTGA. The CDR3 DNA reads TGTGCCAGCACCTGGACATCTAACTATGGCTACACCTTC. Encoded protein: CASTWTSNYGYTF.

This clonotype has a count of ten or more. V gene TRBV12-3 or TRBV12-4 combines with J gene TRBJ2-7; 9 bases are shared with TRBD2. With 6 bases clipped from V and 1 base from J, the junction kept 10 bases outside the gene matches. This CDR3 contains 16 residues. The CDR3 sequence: CASSNAGGVRSYEQYF. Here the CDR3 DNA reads TGTGCCAGCAGCAACGCGGGGGGGGTCCGATCCTACGAGCAGTACTTC.

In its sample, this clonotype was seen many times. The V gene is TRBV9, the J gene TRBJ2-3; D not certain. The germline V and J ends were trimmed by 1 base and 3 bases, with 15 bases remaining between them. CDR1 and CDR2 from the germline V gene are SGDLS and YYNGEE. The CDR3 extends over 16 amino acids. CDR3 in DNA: TGTGCCAGCAGCGTAAGGGTGGAGTTCGGGACAGATACGCAGTATTTT. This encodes CASSVRVEFGTDTQYF.

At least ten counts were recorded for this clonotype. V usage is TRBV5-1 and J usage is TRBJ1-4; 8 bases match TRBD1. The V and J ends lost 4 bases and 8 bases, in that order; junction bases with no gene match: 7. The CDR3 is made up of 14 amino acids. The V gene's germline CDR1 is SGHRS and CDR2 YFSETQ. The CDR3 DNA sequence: TGCGCCAGCAGCACGGGGACAGGTTGGGAAAAACTGTTTTTT. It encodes CASSTGTGWEKLFF.

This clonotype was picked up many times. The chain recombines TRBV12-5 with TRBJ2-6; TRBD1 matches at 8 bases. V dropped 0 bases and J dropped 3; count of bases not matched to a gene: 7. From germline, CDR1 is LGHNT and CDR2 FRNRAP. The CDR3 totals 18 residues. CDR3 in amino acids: CASGLVRPGGFGANVLTF. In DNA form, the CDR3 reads TGTGCTAGTGGTTTGGTACGGCCAGGGGGCTTTGGGGCCAACGTCCTGACTTTC.

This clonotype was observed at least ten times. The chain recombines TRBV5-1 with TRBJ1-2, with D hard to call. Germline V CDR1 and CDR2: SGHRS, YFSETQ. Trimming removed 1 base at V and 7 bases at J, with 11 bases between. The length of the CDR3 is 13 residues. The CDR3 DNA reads TGCGCCAGCAGCTTGTCATCCGAGTCTGGCTACACCTTC. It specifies CASSLSSESGYTF.

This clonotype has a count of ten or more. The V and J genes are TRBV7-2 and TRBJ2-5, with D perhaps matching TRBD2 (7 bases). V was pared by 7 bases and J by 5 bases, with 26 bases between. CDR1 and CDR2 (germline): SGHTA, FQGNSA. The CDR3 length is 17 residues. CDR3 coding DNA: TGTGCCAGCACCCAAGCTCCGGCCGGGGGGCTTAGGGAGACCCAGTACTTC. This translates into CASTQAPAGGLRETQYF.

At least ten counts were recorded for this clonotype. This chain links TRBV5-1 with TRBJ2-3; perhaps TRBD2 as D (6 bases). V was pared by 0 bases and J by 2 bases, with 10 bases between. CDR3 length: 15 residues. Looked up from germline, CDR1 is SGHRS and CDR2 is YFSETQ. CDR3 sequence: CASSLGGDPTDTQYF. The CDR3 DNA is TGCGCCAGCAGCTTGGGGGGGGATCCCACAGATACGCAGTATTTT.

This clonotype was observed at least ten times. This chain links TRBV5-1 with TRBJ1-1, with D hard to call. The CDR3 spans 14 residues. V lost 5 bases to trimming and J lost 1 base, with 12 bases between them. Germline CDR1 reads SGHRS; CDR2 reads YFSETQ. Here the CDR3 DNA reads TGCGCCAGCAGGTCGGGGTTTACGAACACTGAAGCTTTCTTT. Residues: CASRSGFTNTEAFF.

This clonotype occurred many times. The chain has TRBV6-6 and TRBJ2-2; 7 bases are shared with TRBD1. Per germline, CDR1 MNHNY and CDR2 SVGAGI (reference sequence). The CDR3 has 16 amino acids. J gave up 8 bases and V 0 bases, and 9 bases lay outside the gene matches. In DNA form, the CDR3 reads TGTGCCAGCAGTTACTCGAGTGGACAGGCGAGAGGGGAGCTGTTTTTT. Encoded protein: CASSYSSGQARGELFF.

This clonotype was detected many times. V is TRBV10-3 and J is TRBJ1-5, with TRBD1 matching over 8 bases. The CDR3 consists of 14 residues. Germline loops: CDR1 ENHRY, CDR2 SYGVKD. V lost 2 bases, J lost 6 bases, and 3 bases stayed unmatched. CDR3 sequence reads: CAISEGQGIQPQHF. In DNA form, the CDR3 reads TGTGCCATCAGTGAGGGACAGGGTATTCAGCCCCAGCATTTT.

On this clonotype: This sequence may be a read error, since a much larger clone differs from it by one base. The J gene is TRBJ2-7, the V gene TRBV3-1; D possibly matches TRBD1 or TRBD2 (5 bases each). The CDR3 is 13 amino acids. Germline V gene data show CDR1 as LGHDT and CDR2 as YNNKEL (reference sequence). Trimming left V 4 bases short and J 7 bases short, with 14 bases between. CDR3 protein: CASSPRGGQEQYF. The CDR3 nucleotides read TGTGCCAGCAGCCCCCGGGGCGGCCAAGAGCAGTACTTC.

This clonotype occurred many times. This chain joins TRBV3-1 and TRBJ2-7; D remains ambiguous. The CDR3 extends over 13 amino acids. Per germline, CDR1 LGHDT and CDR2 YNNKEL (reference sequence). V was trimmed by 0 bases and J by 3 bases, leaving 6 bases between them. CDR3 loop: CASSQETFYEQYF. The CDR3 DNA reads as TGTGCCAGCAGCCAAGAAACCTTCTACGAGCAGTACTTC.

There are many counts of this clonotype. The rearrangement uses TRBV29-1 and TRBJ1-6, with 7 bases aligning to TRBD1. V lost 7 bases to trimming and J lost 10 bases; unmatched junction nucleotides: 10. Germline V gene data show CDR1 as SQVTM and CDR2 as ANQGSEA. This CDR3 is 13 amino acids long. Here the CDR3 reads CSAATGWDSPLHF. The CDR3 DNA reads TGCAGCGCAGCGACAGGGTGGGACTCACCCCTCCACTTT.